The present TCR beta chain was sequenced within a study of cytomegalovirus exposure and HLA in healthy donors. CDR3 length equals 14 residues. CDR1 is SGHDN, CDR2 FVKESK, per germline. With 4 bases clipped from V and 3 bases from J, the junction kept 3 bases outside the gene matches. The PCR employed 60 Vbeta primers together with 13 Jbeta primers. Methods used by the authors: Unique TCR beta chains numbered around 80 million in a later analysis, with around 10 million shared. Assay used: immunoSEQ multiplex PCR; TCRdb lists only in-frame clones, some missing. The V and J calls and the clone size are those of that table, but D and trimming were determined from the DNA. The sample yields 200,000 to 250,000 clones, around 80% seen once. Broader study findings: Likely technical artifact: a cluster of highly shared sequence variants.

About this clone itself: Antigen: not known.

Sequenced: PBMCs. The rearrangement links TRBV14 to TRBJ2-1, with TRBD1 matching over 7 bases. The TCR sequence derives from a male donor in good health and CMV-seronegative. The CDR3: CASSPRDSYNEQFF. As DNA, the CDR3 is TGTGCCAGCAGCCCTCGGGACAGCTACAATGAGCAGTTCTTC.